This T cell receptor beta chain was identified during a study of CD4 T cells in relation to SARS-CoV-2 and coronaviruses. Whole-study findings and limits: Pre-pandemic and post-infection samples never came from the same donor.

CDR3 length: 12 amino acids. In germline, CDR1 is LGHDT, CDR2 YNNKEL (reference sequence). Trimming removed 3 bases at V and 1 base at J, with 2 bases between. This table comes from immunoSEQ multiplex PCR, and its TCRdb copy is limited to in-frame clones, with some not included. The data contain under 45,000 clones, more than 65% of them singletons. Points on this clone: As yet, its antigen is unknown.

The V call is TRBV3-1 (or the pseudogene TRBV3-2), the J call TRBJ2-3; unclear D gene. The sequenced sample was naive CD4+ T cells from PBMCs, cultured in vitro. Subset in this sample: naive CD4+ T cells isolated by negative enrichment. The receptor comes from an adult with COVID-19. The CDR3 sequence is CASSHRTDTQYF. The CDR3 nucleotides are TGTGCCAGCAGCCACCGCACAGATACGCAGTATTTT.